The clone carrying this TCR beta chain turned up a few times. Its target is unknown. The data belong to a study of response to subunit inactivated influenza vaccine. General study points: Authors suggested few new T cells are recruited by each seasonal influenza vaccination.

TCRdb re-called the RT-PCR reads with MiXCR, one entry per CDR3 protein. The sample yields over 400,000 distinct CDR3 sequences, over 10% seen once. Germline CDR1 SGHKS, CDR2 YYEKEE (reference sequence). The V end lost 0 bases, the J end lost 2 bases, and 14 bases lay between the germline ends. The CDR3 has 17 residues. The chain joins TRBV5-5 to TRBJ2-2, with D perhaps matching TRBD1 (6 bases). The sequence was obtained from a man between 50 and 59 years old who received an inactivated influenza vaccine. Here the sequenced sample was PBMCs from blood, taken about 40 days after vaccination. The CDR3 loop reads CASSLVVGGFNTGELFF. CDR3 sequence (DNA): TGTGCCAGCAGCTTGGTTGTAGGGGGTTTCAACACCGGGGAGCTGTTTTTT.